These T cell receptor beta chains were read from a single sample in a study of CD8+CD57+ T cells in acquired aplastic anemia. TCRdb re-derived calls from the reads in MiXCR, one entry per CDR3 protein. The data contain under 350,000 distinct CDR3 sequences, about three fifths of them seen just once; the ten biggest clones take up under 1.5%. The sample was sorted CD4+, CD8+, or CD8+CD57+ T cells (not recorded which) from PBMCs. These receptors were taken from a human donor with aplastic anemia. Each CDR3 is given with its conserved first and last residue. A D gene is named only where the DNA matches it firmly. Clone size is not always given. Where it is, it says once, few, many or a class for expanded clones.

v_call	clone_size	d_call	j_call	cdr3_nt	cdr3_aa
TRBV7-3	.	.	TRBJ2-7	TGTGCCAGCAGCTTCGGACCCTGGGGAGAGCAGTACTTC	CASSFGPWGEQYF
TRBV5-8	many	.	TRBJ1-3	TGTGCCAGCAGCTTTACCGGGGGGGGAAACACCATATATTTT	CASSFTGGGNTIYF
TRBV5-5	.	.	TRBJ2-7	TGCGCCAGCAGCTTCGGGACACAAACCTACGAGCAGTACTTC	CASSFGTQTYEQYF
TRBV25-1	.	TRBD1	TRBJ2-7	TGTGCCAGCGGCTTGGTGGGACAGAGCTCCTACGAGCAGTACTTC	CASGLVGQSSYEQYF
TRBV6-5	many	TRBD1	TRBJ2-3	TGTGCCAGCAGTCGAAGACAGGGTTGGTTAGATACGCAGTATTTT	CASSRRQGWLDTQYF
TRBV2	.	.	TRBJ1-3	TGTGCCAGCAGTGAGGGGTTAACACACCGCTCTGGAAACACCATATATTTT	CASSEGLTHRSGNTIYF
TRBV10-3	.	.	TRBJ2-1	TGTGCCATCAGTCAGGTCGGTGAGCAGTTCTTC	CAISQVGEQFF
TRBV7-9	.	.	TRBJ1-2	TGTGCCAGCAGCCCGCTGACAGTCTATGGCTACACCTTC	CASSPLTVYGYTF
TRBV20-1	few	TRBD1	TRBJ1-1	TGCAGTGCCACAACAGGGGGCATCACTGAAGCTTTCTTT	CSATTGGITEAFF
TRBV5-1	.	TRBD2	TRBJ2-7	TGCGCCAGCAGCTTGACTAGCGGCCCCACCTACGAGCAGTACTTC	CASSLTSGPTYEQYF
TRBV19	many	.	TRBJ1-4	TGTGCCAGTAGGGACGGGTCAACTAATGAAAAACTGTTTTTT	CASRDGSTNEKLFF
TRBV19	many	.	TRBJ1-6	TGTGCCACCTCAGGGGAAGGTTCACCCCTCCACTTT	CATSGEGSPLHF
TRBV19	.	TRBD1	TRBJ1-2	TGTGCCAGTAGTATTGCCCAGGGGGCTAATGGCTACACCTTC	CASSIAQGANGYTF
TRBV24-1	.	TRBD2	TRBJ2-2	TGTGCCACCAGTTTGGGCGGGAGGAACGGGGAGCTGTTTTTT	CATSLGGRNGELFF
TRBV12-3/TRBV12-4	.	.	TRBJ1-5	TGTGCCAGCAGTTTGTTCAGGGGTAATCAGCCCCAGCATTTT	CASSLFRGNQPQHF
TRBV6-5	.	.	TRBJ1-5	TGTGCCAGCAGTGATACTGGCCAGCCCCAGCATTTT	CASSDTGQPQHF
TRBV10-3	.	TRBD2	TRBJ2-1	TGTGCCATCAGTGAGTCGAGAGGACTAGCGGGCGATGAGCAGTTCTTC	CAISESRGLAGDEQFF
TRBV29-1	.	TRBD1	TRBJ2-3	TGCAGCGGGACCAACAGGGGCCTTGGCACAGATACGCAGTATTTT	CSGTNRGLGTDTQYF
TRBV7-9	.	.	TRBJ2-5	TGTGCCAGCAGCTCTCCTACTAGCCGAATACAAGAGACCCAGTACTTC	CASSSPTSRIQETQYF
TRBV11-2	.	.	TRBJ2-1	TGTGCCAGCAGCACCGCCTACACAGATACGCAGTTCTTC	CASSTAYTDTQFF
TRBV2	few	.	TRBJ2-7	TGTGCCAGCAGCACCAAGGCCTACGAGCAGTACTTC	CASSTKAYEQYF
TRBV19	.	.	TRBJ1-2	TGTGCCAGTAGTTCTAGGACGGATGGCTACACCTTC	CASSSRTDGYTF
TRBV28	.	.	TRBJ2-2	TGTGCCACCACTCCGGGAGCCACCGGGGAGCTGTTTTTT	CATTPGATGELFF